This TCR beta chain was recorded in a study of Tregs in tolerant kidney transplant recipients. Whole-study results and caveats: For some patients, primers changed over time, blocking nucleotide-level comparison. Biological reproducibility was not directly addressed in this study.

Related graft donors supplied nonmyeloablative bone marrow transplants, and mixed chimerism was transient. Clones were read by immunoSEQ multiplex PCR, and TCRdb kept only the in-frame ones, dropping some. This table holds over 14,000 clones. Unmatched junction bases numbered 6, after V lost 2 bases and J lost 2 bases. Germline CDR1 reads SGHTA; CDR2 reads FQGNSA. The CDR3 spans 15 residues. With regard to this clone: What it recognizes is unknown. The CDR3 end is not reached by the read, which stops 3 residues before it; the germline J gene fills it in.

The chain employs TRBV7-2 and TRBJ2-7; 7 bases map to TRBD2. The sequence was collected from a human patient who received a combined kidney and bone marrow transplant. Some T cells may be provided by the graft donor. Specimen: CD4+ T cells from blood (PBMCs), collected 12 months after the transplant. The CDR3 protein is CASSLRAGPAYEQYF. CDR3 bases read: TGTGCCAGCAGCTTAAGAGCGGGACCCGCCTACGAG.